One and the same sample provided the 3 T cell receptor beta chains below, sequenced in a study of memory CD4+ T cells and cytomegalovirus serostatus. Using immunoSEQ multiplex PCR, the repertoire was profiled, and TCRdb retains in-frame clones only, with some absent. The table includes over 40,000 clones, about 79% detected once. The sort gate was single viable CD3+CD4+CD8-CD45RO+ cells for memory CD4+ T cells. Sequencing used memory CD4+ T cells from blood. The receptors were gathered from an adult in good health and CMV-seronegative.

V gene TRBV6-1 combines with J gene TRBJ2-5; 9 bases align to TRBD2. Germline CDR1 MNHNS, CDR2 SASEGT. With 6 bases clipped from V and 1 base from J, the junction kept 6 bases outside the gene matches. This CDR3 contains 15 residues. As DNA, the CDR3 is TGTGCCAGCAGCGTAGCGGGGGCCCGCCAAGAGACCCAGTACTTC. It is translated as CASSVAGARQETQYF.

This rearrangement joins TRBV28 to TRBJ1-5; D is perhaps TRBD1 (5 bases). Trimming removed 4 bases at V and 8 bases at J, with 12 bases between. Germline loops: CDR1 MDHEN, CDR2 SYDVKM. The CDR3 covers 13 residues. The CDR3 DNA follows: TGTGCCAGCAGTTGGGGCACTCGGGAGCCCCAGCATTTT. The encoded protein is CASSWGTREPQHF.

This rearrangement joins TRBV9 to TRBJ1-2, with no clear D. V was pared by 1 base and J by 4 bases, with 11 bases between. CDR1 and CDR2 from the germline V gene are SGDLS and YYNGEE. The CDR3 extends over 14 amino acids. The CDR3 DNA reads TGTGCCAGCAGCGTATTAGGGAACCCCTATGGCTACACCTTC. Amino acid sequence: CASSVLGNPYGYTF.